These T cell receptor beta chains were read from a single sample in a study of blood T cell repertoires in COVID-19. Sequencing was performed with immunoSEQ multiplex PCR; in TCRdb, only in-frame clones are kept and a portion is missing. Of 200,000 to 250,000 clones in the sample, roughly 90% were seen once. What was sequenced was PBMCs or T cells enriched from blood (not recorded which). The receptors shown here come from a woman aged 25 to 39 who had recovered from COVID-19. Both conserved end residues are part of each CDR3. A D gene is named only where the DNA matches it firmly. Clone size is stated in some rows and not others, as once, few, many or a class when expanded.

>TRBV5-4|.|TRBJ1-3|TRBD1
CASSSRDRGYSGNTIYF
TGTGCCAGCAGCTCCCGGGACAGGGGATATTCTGGAAACACCATATATTTT
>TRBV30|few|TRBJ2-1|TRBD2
CAWNQRERGYNEQFF
TGTGCCTGGAACCAGCGGGAGAGGGGCTACAATGAGCAGTTCTTC
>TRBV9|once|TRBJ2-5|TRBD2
CASSAPLAGGKETQYF
TGTGCCAGCAGCGCCCCCTTAGCGGGAGGGAAAGAGACCCAGTACTTC
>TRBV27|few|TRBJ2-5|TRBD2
CASKSSPSGRVETQYF
TGTGCCAGCAAATCCTCACCTAGCGGGAGAGTGGAGACCCAGTACTTC
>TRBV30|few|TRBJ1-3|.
CAWGSGNTIYF
TGTGCCTGGGGGAGTGGAAACACCATATATTTT
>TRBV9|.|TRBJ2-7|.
CASSVGVLYEQYF
TGTGCCAGCAGCGTAGGCGTTCTTTACGAGCAGTACTTC
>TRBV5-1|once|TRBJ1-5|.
CASSFDALRGQPQHF
TGCGCCAGCAGCTTTGACGCCCTCAGGGGTCAGCCCCAGCATTTT
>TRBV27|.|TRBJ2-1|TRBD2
CASSFVGREGLGNEQFF
TGTGCCAGCAGTTTTGTTGGGAGGGAGGGCCTCGGCAATGAGCAGTTCTTC
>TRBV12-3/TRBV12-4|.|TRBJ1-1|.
CASSFVLRTEAFF
TGTGCCAGCAGTTTTGTTTTGCGAACTGAAGCTTTCTTT
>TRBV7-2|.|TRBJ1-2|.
CASSLISGVRGYTF
TGTGCCAGCAGCTTAATTTCAGGGGTTCGGGGCTACACCTTC
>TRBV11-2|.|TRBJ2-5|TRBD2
CASSPRLAGETQYF
TGTGCCAGCAGCCCAAGACTAGCGGGAGAGACCCAGTACTTC
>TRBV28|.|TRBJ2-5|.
CASSLSGEATETQYF
TGTGCCAGCAGTTTATCGGGGGAGGCCACAGAGACCCAGTACTTC
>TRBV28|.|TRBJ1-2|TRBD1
CASSSGGAVYGYTF
TGTGCCAGCAGCTCAGGGGGCGCGGTCTATGGCTACACCTTC
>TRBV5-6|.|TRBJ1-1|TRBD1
CASTWGTGGLVNTEAFF
TGTGCCAGCACCTGGGGTACAGGGGGTTTGGTGAACACTGAAGCTTTCTTT
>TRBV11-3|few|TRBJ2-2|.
CASSLEVGSQPTGELFF
TGTGCCAGCAGCTTAGAGGTTGGGAGCCAACCCACCGGGGAGCTGTTTTTT
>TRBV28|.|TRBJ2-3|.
CASSLRVGGADTQYF
TGTGCCAGCAGTTTACGAGTAGGCGGGGCAGATACGCAGTATTTT
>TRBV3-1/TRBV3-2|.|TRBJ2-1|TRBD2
CASSPTRRGLAGSYNEQFF
TGTGCCAGCAGCCCTACCCGGCGGGGACTAGCGGGTAGCTACAATGAGCAGTTCTTC
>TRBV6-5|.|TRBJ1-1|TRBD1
CASRRQGGTEAFF
TGTGCCAGCAGAAGACAGGGGGGAACTGAAGCTTTCTTT
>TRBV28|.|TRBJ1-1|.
CASIRQGSTEAFF
TGTGCCAGCATTCGGCAGGGGTCCACTGAAGCTTTCTTT
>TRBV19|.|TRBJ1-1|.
CASSIKLWNTEAFF
TGTGCCAGTAGTATTAAATTGTGGAACACTGAAGCTTTCTTT
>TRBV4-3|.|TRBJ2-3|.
CASSQDPGTDTQYF
TGCGCCAGCAGCCAAGATCCCGGGACAGATACGCAGTATTTT
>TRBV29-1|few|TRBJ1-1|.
CSVGQYLEAFF
TGCAGCGTAGGACAGTACCTTGAAGCTTTCTTT
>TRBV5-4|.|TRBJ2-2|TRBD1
CASSSTGNAGELFF
TGTGCCAGCAGCTCGACAGGGAATGCCGGGGAGCTGTTTTTT
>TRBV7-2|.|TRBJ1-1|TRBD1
CASSSVGQGGFGAFF
TGTGCCAGCAGCTCAGTGGGACAGGGTGGATTTGGAGCTTTCTTT
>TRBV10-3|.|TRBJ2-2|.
CAISVGTGELFF
TGTGCCATCAGTGTCGGGACCGGGGAGCTGTTTTTT
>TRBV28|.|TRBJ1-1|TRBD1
CASSARDRLNTEAFF
TGTGCCAGCAGTGCCAGGGACAGACTGAACACTGAAGCTTTCTTT
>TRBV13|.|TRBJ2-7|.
CASSFTGRWGEQYF
TGTGCCAGCAGCTTCACAGGCAGGTGGGGCGAGCAGTACTTC
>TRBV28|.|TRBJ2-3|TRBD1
CASSSRWDRGADTQYF
TGTGCCAGCAGTTCCCGGTGGGACAGGGGTGCAGATACGCAGTATTTT
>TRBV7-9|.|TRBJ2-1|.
CASSFFPDTVYNEQFF
TGTGCCAGCAGCTTTTTTCCGGACACGGTGTACAATGAGCAGTTCTTC
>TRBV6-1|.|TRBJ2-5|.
CAGSWVGSGQETQYF
TGTGCCGGCTCATGGGTCGGGAGTGGTCAAGAGACCCAGTACTTC
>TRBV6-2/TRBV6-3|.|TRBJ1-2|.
CASSTFRGREGYTF
TGTGCCAGCAGTACCTTTAGGGGGAGAGAAGGCTACACCTTC
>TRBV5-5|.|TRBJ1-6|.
CASSLQLAENSPLHF
TGTGCCAGCAGCTTGCAACTCGCGGAGAATTCACCCCTCCACTTT
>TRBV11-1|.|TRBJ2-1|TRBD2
CASSNPGTSGSNEQFF
TGTGCCAGCAGCAACCCAGGGACTAGCGGGAGTAATGAGCAGTTCTTC
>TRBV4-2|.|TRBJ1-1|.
CASSQDAVSNTEAFF
TGTGCCAGCAGCCAAGATGCGGTCTCGAACACTGAAGCTTTCTTT
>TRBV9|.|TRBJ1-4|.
CASSVGPGDEKLFF
TGTGCCAGCAGCGTAGGACCAGGGGATGAAAAACTGTTTTTT
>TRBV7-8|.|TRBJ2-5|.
CASSLEEGLVILETQYF
TGTGCCAGCAGCTTAGAGGAGGGCTTGGTGATATTGGAGACCCAGTACTTC
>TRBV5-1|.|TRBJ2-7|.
CASSSAPTGLVAYEQYF
TGCGCCAGCAGCAGCGCACCCACAGGTCTGGTGGCCTACGAGCAGTACTTC
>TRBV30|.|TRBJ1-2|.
CAWSTSGVGYTF
TGTGCCTGGAGCACGTCAGGGGTTGGCTACACCTTC
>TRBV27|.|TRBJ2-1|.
CASSLKEGRAYNEQFF
TGTGCCAGCAGTTTAAAGGAGGGGAGAGCCTACAATGAGCAGTTCTTC
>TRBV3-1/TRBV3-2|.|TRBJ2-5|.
CASSPRGSGLNRGKTQYF
TGTGCCAGCAGCCCCCGGGGTAGCGGTCTAAATAGAGGAAAGACCCAGTACTTC
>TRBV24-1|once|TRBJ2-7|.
CATSGGREQYF
TGTGCCACCAGTGGAGGCCGTGAGCAGTACTTC
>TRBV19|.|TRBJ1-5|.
CASSTGDTGLNQPQHF
TGTGCCAGTAGTACCGGGGACACGGGGCTAAATCAGCCCCAGCATTTT
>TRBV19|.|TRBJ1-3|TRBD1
CASSDRVSGNTIYF
TGTGCCAGTAGCGACAGGGTCTCTGGAAACACCATATATTTT
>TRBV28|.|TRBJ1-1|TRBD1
CASSFIRDRGIMNTEAFF
TGTGCCAGCAGTTTTATTCGGGACAGGGGTATCATGAACACTGAAGCTTTCTTT
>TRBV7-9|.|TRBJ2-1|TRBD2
CASSSRLAATLRYEQFF
TGTGCCAGCAGCTCTCGACTAGCGGCCACGCTTAGGTATGAGCAGTTCTTC
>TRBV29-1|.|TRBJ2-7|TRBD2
CSVPTRERDEQYF
TGCAGCGTCCCTACGCGGGAGAGGGACGAGCAGTACTTC